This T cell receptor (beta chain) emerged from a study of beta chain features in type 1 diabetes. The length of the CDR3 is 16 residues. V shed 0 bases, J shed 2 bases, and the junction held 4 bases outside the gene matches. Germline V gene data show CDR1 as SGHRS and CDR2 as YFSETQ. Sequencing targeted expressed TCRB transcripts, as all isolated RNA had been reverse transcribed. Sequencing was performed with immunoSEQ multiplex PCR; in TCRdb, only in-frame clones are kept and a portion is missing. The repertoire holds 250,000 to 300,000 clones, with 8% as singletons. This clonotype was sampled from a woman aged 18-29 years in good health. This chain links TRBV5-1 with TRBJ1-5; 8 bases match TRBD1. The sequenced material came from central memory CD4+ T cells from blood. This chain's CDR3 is CASSLVPGQGNQPQHF. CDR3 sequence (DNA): TGCGCCAGCAGCTTGGTCCCGGGACAGGGCAATCAGCCCCAGCATTTT.